This TCR gamma chain was recorded in a study of γδ T cells in repeated Plasmodium falciparum infection. Study overall: Over around 580 days, donors received four mosquito-bite P. falciparum NF54 infections.

Flow sorting of PBMC yielded separate Vgamma9/Vdelta2+ and Vdelta2-negative gammadelta T cell populations for bulk repertoire analysis. In the case of this clone: Its specificity is not known.

Whole-study findings and limits: Donors in Mali lived in a small rural village, largely one ethnic group. Vgamma9/Vdelta2+ T cells showed a stable polyclonal repertoire with shared TCRgamma sequences. In Vdelta2-negative, largely Vdelta1+, gammadelta repertoires, repeated controlled infections appeared to drive clonal selection waves.

Germline CDR1 and CDR2: GITISATS and ISYDGTV (reference sequence). The CDR3 is 17 amino acids. TCRdb re-called the multiplex PCR reads through CATT. This table has about 120 gamma-chain clones, about 81% appearing once. The V gene call is TRGV9, and the J gene call is absent. The clonotype comes from a pool of human donors (malaria-infected and uninfected, not separated). Sequencing input: gamma-delta T cells from blood. The CDR3 loop is CACDAAGGPALTAQLFF. The CDR3, as DNA: TGTGCCTGTGACGCGGCTGGGGGTCCCGCTTTGACAGCACAACTCTTCTTT.